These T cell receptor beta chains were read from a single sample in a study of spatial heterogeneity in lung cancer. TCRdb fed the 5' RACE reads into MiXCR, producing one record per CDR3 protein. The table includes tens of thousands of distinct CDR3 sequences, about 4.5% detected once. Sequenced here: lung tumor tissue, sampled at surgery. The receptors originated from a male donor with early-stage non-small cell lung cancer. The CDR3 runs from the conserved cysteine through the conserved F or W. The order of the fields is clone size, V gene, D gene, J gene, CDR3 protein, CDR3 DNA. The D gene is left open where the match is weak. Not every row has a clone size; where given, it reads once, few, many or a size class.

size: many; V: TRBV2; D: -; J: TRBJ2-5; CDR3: CASSESETQYF; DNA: TGTGCCAGCAGTGAAAGCGAGACCCAGTACTTC
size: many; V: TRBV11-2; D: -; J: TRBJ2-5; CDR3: CASSLDMEVDETQYF; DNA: TGTGCCAGCAGCTTAGATATGGAAGTTGACGAGACCCAGTACTTC
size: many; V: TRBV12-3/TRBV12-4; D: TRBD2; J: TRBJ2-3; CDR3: CASRLTSGSRADTQYF; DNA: TGTGCCAGCAGACTAACTAGCGGGAGCCGAGCAGATACGCAGTATTTT
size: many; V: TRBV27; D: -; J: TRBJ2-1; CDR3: CASSFEAGEGNYNEQFF; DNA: TGTGCCAGCAGTTTCGAAGCCGGTGAGGGTAACTACAATGAGCAGTTCTTC
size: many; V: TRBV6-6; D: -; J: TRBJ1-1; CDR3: CASSYSGASTEAFF; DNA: TGTGCCAGCAGTTACTCCGGAGCGAGCACTGAAGCTTTCTTT
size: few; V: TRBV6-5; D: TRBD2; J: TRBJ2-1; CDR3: CASTTRFSGVGNEQFF; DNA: TGTGCCAGCACCACCCGATTTAGCGGGGTGGGCAATGAGCAGTTCTTC
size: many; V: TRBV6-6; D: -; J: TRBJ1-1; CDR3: CASQTGPNTEAFF; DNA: TGTGCCAGTCAGACCGGTCCGAACACTGAAGCTTTCTTT
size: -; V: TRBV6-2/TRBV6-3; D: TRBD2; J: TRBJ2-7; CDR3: CASFPWASGTYEQYF; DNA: TGTGCCAGCTTCCCTTGGGCTAGCGGTACCTACGAGCAGTACTTC
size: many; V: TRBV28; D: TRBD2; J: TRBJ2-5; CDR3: CASSLLGLGPETQYF; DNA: TGTGCCAGCAGTTTATTAGGACTAGGGCCAGAGACCCAGTACTTC
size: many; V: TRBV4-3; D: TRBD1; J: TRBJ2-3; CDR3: CASSQADRATDTQYF; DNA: TGCGCCAGCAGCCAAGCAGACAGGGCTACAGATACGCAGTATTTT
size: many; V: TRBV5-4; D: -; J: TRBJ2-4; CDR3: CASSLSRDLGILAKNIQYF; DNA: TGTGCCAGCAGCTTATCGAGAGATCTTGGGATCCTAGCCAAAAACATTCAGTACTTC
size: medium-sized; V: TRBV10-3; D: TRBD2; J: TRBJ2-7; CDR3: CAISETLAGGPYEQYF; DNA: TGTGCCATCAGTGAGACGCTAGCGGGGGGGCCCTACGAGCAGTACTTC
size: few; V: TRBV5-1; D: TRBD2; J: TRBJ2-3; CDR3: CASSLVPGGGTDTQYF; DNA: TGCGCCAGCAGCTTGGTTCCGGGAGGGGGCACAGATACGCAGTATTTT
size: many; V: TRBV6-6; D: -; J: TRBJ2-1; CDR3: CASSTGTHNEQFF; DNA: TGTGCCAGCAGCACCGGGACCCACAATGAGCAGTTCTTC